This T cell receptor (beta chain) was obtained from a study of early T cells in non-severe SARS-CoV-2 infection. CDR1 and CDR2 (germline): SGHTA, FQGTGA. V was trimmed by 1 base and J by 9 bases, leaving 13 bases between them. CDR3 length: 14 amino acids. TCRdb reanalysed the 5' RACE reads using MiXCR and keeps one entry per CDR3 protein. The sample yields about 59,000 distinct CDR3 sequences, less than 15% seen once. This material consisted of whole blood, taken at baseline. This TCR was recovered from an adult who was a healthcare worker with PCR-confirmed SARS-CoV-2 infection or an uninfected control (not recorded which). The rearrangement joins TRBV7-3 to TRBJ2-1; TRBD2 might be the D (6 bases). The CDR3 DNA reads TGTGCCAGCAGCTTAATCGTGGGAGGTAGTGAGCAGTTCTTC. Translating it yields CASSLIVGGSEQFF. The complete variable domain, with remaining parts taken from reference TRBV7-3 and TRBJ2-1, reads GAGVSQTPSNKVTEKGKYVELRCDPISGHTALYWYRQSLGQGPEFLIYFQGTGAADDSGLPNDRFFAVRPEGSVSTLKIQRTERGDSAVYLCASSLIVGGSEQFFGPGTRLTVL.